This record looks at one T cell receptor (beta chain) sequence and its context. With 60 Vbeta and 13 Jbeta primers, the PCR was carried out. The table came from immunoSEQ multiplex PCR; TCRdb's copy has only in-frame clones and leaves some out. This table holds some 20,000 clones, 84% found once. With V trimmed by 6 bases and J by 8 bases, 14 bases remained unmatched. CDR3 length: 15 residues. Germline V gene sequence: CDR1 KGHSH, CDR2 LQKENI. This sample was included in a study of cytomegalovirus exposure and HLA in healthy donors. Sequenced sample: PBMCs. The receptor was derived from a human donor in good health. This chain connects TRBV18 to TRBJ2-3, with 7 bases fitting TRBD1. The CDR3 nucleotides are TGTGCCAGCTCGCCGACAGGGATCGAGCTGGGTACGCAGTATTTT. Translation: CASSPTGIELGTQYF.